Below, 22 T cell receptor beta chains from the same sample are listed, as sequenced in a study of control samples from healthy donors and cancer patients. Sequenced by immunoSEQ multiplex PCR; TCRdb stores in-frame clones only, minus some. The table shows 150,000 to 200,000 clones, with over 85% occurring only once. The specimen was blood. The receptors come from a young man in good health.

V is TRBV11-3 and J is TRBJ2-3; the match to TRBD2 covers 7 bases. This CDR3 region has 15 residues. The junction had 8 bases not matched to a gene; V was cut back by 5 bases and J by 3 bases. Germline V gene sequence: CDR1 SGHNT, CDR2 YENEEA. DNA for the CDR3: TGTGCCAGCAGCCCGGGGGGTGGGCAGACAGATACGCAGTATTTT. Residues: CASSPGGGQTDTQYF. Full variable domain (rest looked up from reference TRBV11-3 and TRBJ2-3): EAGVVQSPRYKIIEKKQPVAFWCNPISGHNTLYWYLQNLGQGPELLIRYENEEAVDDSQLPKDRFSAERLKGVDSTLKIQPAELGDSAVYLCASSPGGGQTDTQYFGPGTRLTVL.

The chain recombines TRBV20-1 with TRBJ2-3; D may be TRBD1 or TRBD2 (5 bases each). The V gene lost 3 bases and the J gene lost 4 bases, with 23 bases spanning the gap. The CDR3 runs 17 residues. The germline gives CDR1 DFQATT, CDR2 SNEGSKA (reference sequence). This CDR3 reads CSASFSPGPPGPDTQYF. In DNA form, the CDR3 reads TGCAGTGCTAGTTTTAGCCCGGGACCTCCAGGCCCAGATACGCAGTATTTT.

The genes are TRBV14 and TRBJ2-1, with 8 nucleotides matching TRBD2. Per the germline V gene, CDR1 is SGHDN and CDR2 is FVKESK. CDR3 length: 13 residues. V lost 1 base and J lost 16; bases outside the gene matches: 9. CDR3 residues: CASSQVAGGRSFF. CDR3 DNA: TGTGCCAGCAGCCAAGTGGCGGGGGGACGTTCTTTCTTC.

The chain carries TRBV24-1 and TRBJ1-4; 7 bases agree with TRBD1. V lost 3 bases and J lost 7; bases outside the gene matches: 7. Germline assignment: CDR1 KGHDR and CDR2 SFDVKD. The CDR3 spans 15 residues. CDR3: CATSDPRGLGEKLFF. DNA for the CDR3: TGTGCCACCAGTGATCCTAGGGGGCTGGGTGAAAAACTGTTTTTT.

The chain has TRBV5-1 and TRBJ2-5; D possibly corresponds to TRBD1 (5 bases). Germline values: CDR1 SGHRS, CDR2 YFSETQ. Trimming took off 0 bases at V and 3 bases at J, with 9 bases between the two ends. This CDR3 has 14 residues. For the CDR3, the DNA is TGCGCCAGCAGCTTGGAAGGGGTGGAAGAGACCCAGTACTTC. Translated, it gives CASSLEGVEETQYF.

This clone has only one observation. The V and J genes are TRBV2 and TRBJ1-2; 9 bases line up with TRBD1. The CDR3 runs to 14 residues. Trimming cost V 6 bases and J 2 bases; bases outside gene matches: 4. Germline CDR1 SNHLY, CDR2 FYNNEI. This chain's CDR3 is CASSLGTGNYGYTF. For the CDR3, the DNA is TGTGCCAGCAGCCTCGGGACAGGGAACTATGGCTACACCTTC.

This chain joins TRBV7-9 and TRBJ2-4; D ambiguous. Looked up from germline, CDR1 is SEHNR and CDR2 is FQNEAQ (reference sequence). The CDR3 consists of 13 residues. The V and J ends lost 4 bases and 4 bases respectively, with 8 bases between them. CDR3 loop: CASSSTEKNIQYF. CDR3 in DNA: TGTGCCAGCAGCTCAACGGAGAAAAACATTCAGTACTTC.

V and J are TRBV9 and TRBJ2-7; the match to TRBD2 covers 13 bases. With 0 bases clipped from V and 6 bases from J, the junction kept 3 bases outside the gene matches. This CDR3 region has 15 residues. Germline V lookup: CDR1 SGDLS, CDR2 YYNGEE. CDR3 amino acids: CASSVELAGGGEQYF. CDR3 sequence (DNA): TGTGCCAGCAGCGTAGAACTAGCGGGGGGGGGCGAGCAGTACTTC.

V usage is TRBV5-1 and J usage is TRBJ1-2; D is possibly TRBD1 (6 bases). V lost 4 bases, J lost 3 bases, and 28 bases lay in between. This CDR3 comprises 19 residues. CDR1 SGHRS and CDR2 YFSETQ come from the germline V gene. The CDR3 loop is CASSAIPTGSAGEDYGYTF. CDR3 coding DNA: TGCGCCAGCAGCGCCATCCCCACAGGGTCAGCAGGGGAGGACTATGGCTACACCTTC.

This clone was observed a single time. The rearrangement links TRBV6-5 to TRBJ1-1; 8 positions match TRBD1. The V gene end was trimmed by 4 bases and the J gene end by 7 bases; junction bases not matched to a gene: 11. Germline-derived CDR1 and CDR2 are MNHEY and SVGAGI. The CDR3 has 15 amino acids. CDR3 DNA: TGTGCCAGCAGTTCCCCTCGACAGGGGCTTTATGAAGCTTTCTTT. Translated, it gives CASSSPRQGLYEAFF.

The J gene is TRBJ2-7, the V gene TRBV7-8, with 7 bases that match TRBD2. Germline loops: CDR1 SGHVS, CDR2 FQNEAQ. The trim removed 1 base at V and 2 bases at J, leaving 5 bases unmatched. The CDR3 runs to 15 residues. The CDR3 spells CASSLGRGGAYEQYF. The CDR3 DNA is TGTGCCAGCAGCTTAGGACGTGGGGGGGCCTACGAGCAGTACTTC.

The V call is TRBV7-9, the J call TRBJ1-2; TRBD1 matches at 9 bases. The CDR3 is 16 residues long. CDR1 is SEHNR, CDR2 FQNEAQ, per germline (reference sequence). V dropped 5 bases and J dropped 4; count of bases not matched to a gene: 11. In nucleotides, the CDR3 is TGTGCCAGCAGCGATCACGGGACAGGGAGTGTCTATGGCTACACCTTC. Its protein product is CASSDHGTGSVYGYTF.

CDR3 nucleotides: TGTGCCAGCAGCCCGACCGGGTCCTATAGCAATCAGCCCCAGCATTTT. Its protein product is CASSPTGSYSNQPQHF. V gene TRBV3-1 (or the pseudogene TRBV3-2) combines with J gene TRBJ1-5; D gene unclear. V lost 4 bases, J lost 0 bases, and 13 bases lay in between. From germline, CDR1 is LGHDT and CDR2 YNNKEL (reference sequence). The CDR3 has 16 residues.

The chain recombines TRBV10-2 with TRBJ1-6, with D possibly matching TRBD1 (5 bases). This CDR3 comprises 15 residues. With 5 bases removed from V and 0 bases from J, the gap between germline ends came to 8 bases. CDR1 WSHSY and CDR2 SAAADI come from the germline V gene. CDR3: CASSTGLSYNSPLHF. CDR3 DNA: TGCGCCAGCAGTACAGGTCTCTCCTATAATTCACCCCTCCACTTT.

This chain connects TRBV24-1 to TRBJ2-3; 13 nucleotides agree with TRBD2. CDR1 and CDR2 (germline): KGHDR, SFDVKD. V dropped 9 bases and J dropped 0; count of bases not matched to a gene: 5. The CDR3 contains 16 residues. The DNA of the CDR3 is TGTGCCACCGGGACTAGCGGGGCCCCTAGCACAGATACGCAGTATTTT. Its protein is CATGTSGAPSTDTQYF.

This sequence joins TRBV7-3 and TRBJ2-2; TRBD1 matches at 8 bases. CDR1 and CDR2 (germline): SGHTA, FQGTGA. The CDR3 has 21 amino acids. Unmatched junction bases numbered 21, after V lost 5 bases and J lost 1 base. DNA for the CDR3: TGTGCCAGCAGCGACTCCGCAATTGCGGGACAGGTACGTCTGAACACCGGGGAGCTGTTTTTT. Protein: CASSDSAIAGQVRLNTGELFF.

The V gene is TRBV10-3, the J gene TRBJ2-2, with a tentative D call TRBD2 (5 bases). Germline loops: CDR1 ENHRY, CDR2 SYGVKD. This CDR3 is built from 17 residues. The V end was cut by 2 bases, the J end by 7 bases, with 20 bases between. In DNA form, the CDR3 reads TGTGCCATCAGTGAGCCGGGATCGGGGTTAGGTGGCGGGGAGCTGTTTTTT. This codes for CAISEPGSGLGGGELFF.

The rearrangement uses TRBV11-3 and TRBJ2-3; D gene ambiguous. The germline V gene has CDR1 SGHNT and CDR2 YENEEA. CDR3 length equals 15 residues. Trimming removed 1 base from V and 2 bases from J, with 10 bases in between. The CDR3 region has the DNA TGTGCCAGCAGCTTAGGAGTTAAGAACACAGATACGCAGTATTTT. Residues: CASSLGVKNTDTQYF.

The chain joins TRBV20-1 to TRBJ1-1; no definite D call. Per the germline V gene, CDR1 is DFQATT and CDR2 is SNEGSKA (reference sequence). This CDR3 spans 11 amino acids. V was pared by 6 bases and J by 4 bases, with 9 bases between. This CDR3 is CSALRTTEAFF. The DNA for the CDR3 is TGCAGTGCCCTACGGACCACTGAAGCTTTCTTT.

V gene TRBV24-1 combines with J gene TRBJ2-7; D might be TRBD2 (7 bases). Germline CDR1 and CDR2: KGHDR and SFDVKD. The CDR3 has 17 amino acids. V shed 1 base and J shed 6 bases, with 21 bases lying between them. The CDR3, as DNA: TGTGCCACCAGTGATTTCCCTCACGAGGGGGGGTTTTGCGAGCAGTACTTC. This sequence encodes CATSDFPHEGGFCEQYF.

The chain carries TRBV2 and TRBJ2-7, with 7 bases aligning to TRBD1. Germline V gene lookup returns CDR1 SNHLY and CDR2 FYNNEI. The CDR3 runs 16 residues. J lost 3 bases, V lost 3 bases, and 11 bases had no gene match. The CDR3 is CASSDGGSRGFYEQYF. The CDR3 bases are TGTGCCAGCAGTGATGGTGGTAGCAGGGGGTTCTACGAGCAGTACTTC.

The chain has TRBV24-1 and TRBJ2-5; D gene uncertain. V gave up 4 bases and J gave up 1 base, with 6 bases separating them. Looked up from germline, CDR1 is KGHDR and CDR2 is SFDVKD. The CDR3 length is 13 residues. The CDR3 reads CATSEYSQETQYF. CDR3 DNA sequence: TGTGCCACCAGTGAGTACAGCCAAGAGACCCAGTACTTC.